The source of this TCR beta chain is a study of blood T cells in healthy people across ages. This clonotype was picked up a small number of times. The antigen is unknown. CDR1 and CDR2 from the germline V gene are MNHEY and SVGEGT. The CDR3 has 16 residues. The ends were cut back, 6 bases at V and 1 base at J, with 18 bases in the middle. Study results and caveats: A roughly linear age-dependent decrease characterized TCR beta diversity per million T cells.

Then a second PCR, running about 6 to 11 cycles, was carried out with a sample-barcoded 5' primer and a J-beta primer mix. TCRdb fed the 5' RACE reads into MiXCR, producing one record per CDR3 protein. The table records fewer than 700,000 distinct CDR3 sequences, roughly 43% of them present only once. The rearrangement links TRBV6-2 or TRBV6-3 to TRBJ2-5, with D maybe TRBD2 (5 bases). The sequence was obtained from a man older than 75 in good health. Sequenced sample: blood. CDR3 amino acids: CASRSPRDRVQETQYF. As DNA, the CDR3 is TGTGCCAGCAGGAGCCCCCGGGATCGGGTCCAAGAGACCCAGTACTTC.